The 27 T cell receptor beta chains below come from one sample, sequenced in a study of blood T cell repertoires in COVID-19. The method was immunoSEQ multiplex PCR; TCRdb's version includes in-frame clones alone and lacks a portion of them. The sample holds around 150,000 clones, about 77% seen once. Sequencing was performed on peripheral blood. These receptors all come from a woman between 50 and 59 years old with active or convalescent COVID-19.

This clone has more than one count but fewer than ten. V and J are TRBV30 and TRBJ1-4; 8 bases align to TRBD1. The CDR3 length is 14 residues. CDR1 is GTSNPN and CDR2 is SVGIG in the germline V gene (reference sequence). V lost 2 bases to trimming and J lost 8 bases; unmatched junction nucleotides: 7. CDR3 DNA sequence: TGTGCCTGGAGTAAAGGGGGGACAGGAGAAAAACTGTTTTTT. Protein product: CAWSKGGTGEKLFF.

The chain uses TRBV9 and TRBJ1-6; 7 positions match TRBD1. V was pared by 3 bases and J by 7 bases, with 7 bases of the junction left unmatched. Germline lookup yields CDR1 SGDLS and CDR2 YYNGEE. CDR3 size: 15 residues. CDR3 in amino acids: CASSDDRVWNSPLHF. In DNA form, the CDR3 reads TGTGCCAGCAGCGACGACAGGGTATGGAATTCACCCCTCCACTTT. The complete variable domain, with remaining parts taken from reference TRBV9 and TRBJ1-6, reads DSGVTQTPKHLITATGQRVTLRCSPRSGDLSVYWYQQSLDQGLQFLIQYYNGEERAKGNILERFSAQQFPDLHSELNLSSLELGDSALYFCASSDDRVWNSPLHFGNGTRLTVT.

V usage is TRBV30 and J usage is TRBJ1-1; the D gene is possibly TRBD1 (6 bases). The V end lost 4 bases, the J end lost 2 bases, and 14 bases lay between the germline ends. CDR1 is GTSNPN and CDR2 is SVGIG in the germline V gene (reference sequence). The CDR3 spans 14 residues. This CDR3 is CAWNRGGVNTEAFF. DNA for the CDR3: TGTGCCTGGAATAGAGGGGGGGTAAACACTGAAGCTTTCTTT.

The CDR3 protein is CASSDGLAGDTQYF. DNA of the CDR3: TGTGCCAGCAGTGATGGACTAGCGGGGGATACGCAGTATTTT. The rearrangement uses TRBV9 and TRBJ2-3; 12 bases line up with TRBD2. Germline trimming cut 5 bases from V and 6 bases from J; bases unmatched to any gene: 4. The CDR3 is 14 residues long. Germline assignment: CDR1 SGDLS and CDR2 YYNGEE.

This clone has a handful of counts. This chain links TRBV7-3 with TRBJ2-1; TRBD2 matches at 10 bases. With 4 bases clipped from V and 1 base from J, the junction kept 4 bases outside the gene matches. The germline CDR1 and CDR2 sequences are SGHTA and FQGTGA. The CDR3 spans 16 residues. CDR3 loop: CASSSQTSGSYNEQFF. As DNA, the CDR3 is TGTGCCAGCAGCTCACAGACTAGCGGGTCCTACAATGAGCAGTTCTTC.

The genes are TRBV6-2 or TRBV6-3 and TRBJ2-3; the D is unclear. CDR3 length equals 12 residues. V lost 6 bases and J lost 2, with 6 bases in between. Germline-derived CDR1 and CDR2 are MNHEY and SVGEGT. CDR3 loop: CASSSVTDTQYF. CDR3 nucleotides: TGTGCCAGCAGCTCTGTCACAGATACGCAGTATTTT.

This rearrangement joins TRBV30 to TRBJ2-3; 8 nucleotides line up with TRBD2. The germline gives CDR1 GTSNPN, CDR2 SVGIG (reference sequence). The CDR3 runs to 15 residues. Losses at the gene ends were 3 bases for V and 2 bases for J; bases not matched to a gene: 7. The CDR3 protein is CAWSDRTSPTDTQYF. For the CDR3, the DNA is TGTGCCTGGAGCGATCGGACTAGCCCCACAGATACGCAGTATTTT.

Of note for this clone: Other DNA sequences in this specimen translate into the identical CDR3. The rearrangement uses TRBV12-3 or TRBV12-4 and TRBJ1-2; D may be TRBD1 (6 bases). V was clipped by 3 bases and J by 4 bases, with 9 bases between them. The CDR3 covers 13 residues. The DNA for the CDR3 is TGTGCCAGCAGTTTTGACAGGTCCTATGGCTACACCTTC. Amino acids: CASSFDRSYGYTF.

The chain joins TRBV2 to TRBJ2-7; D may be TRBD2 (6 bases). V lost 6 bases and J 3 bases, leaving 15 bases between the germline ends. From germline, CDR1 is SNHLY and CDR2 FYNNEI. The CDR3 sequence is 14 residues long. CDR3 sequence: CASREGRIFYEQYF. The CDR3 DNA reads TGTGCCAGCAGGGAGGGACGGATCTTCTACGAGCAGTACTTC.

V is TRBV3-1 (or the pseudogene TRBV3-2) and J is TRBJ2-5; D not resolved. Between the trimmed V and J ends, which lost 4 bases and 2 bases, there was a span of 17 bases. Germline assignment: CDR1 LGHDT and CDR2 YNNKEL (reference sequence). This CDR3 comprises 16 residues. CDR3 DNA: TGTGCCAGCAGCCCACTAATTTACGAGGAACAAGAGACCCAGTACTTC. Protein product: CASSPLIYEEQETQYF.

The chain joins TRBV28 to TRBJ2-5; TRBD1 matches 9 bases. The length of the CDR3 is 16 residues. The ends lost 5 bases at V and 4 bases at J; junction bases unmatched: 11. Germline CDR1 is MDHEN and CDR2 is SYDVKM. CDR3 in DNA: TGTGCCAGCAGTAAGGGTCTACAGGGGGCGGGAGAGACCCAGTACTTC. Translating gives CASSKGLQGAGETQYF.

The chain has TRBV13 and TRBJ2-7; 12 bases align to TRBD2. CDR1 and CDR2 (germline): PRHDT, FYEKMQ (reference sequence). With 4 bases clipped from V and 2 bases from J, the junction kept 15 bases outside the gene matches. This CDR3 is 19 amino acids long. The CDR3 loop is CASSSLIPTLAGGTYEQYF. The CDR3 coding sequence is TGTGCCAGCAGCTCCCTAATCCCCACACTAGCGGGGGGAACCTACGAGCAGTACTTC.

This chain links TRBV5-5 with TRBJ1-1, with 7 bases matching TRBD1. With V trimmed by 4 bases and J by 4 bases, 10 bases remained unmatched. This CDR3 contains 15 residues. Germline V gene lookup returns CDR1 SGHKS and CDR2 YYEKEE (reference sequence). The CDR3 here is CASSREGALSTEAFF. Written as DNA, the CDR3 is TGTGCCAGCAGCCGGGAGGGGGCCTTGAGCACTGAAGCTTTCTTT.

The chain employs TRBV18 and TRBJ1-3; D not certain. The CDR3 is 17 residues long. From germline, CDR1 is KGHSH and CDR2 LQKENI. Between the trimmed V and J ends, which lost 0 bases and 0 bases, there was a span of 12 bases. The CDR3 is CASSPPSRGSSGNTIYF. CDR3 DNA sequence: TGTGCCAGCTCACCACCGTCCCGGGGAAGCTCTGGAAACACCATATATTTT.

The V gene is TRBV5-6, the J gene TRBJ1-2, with D possibly being TRBD1 (6 bases). Germline lookup yields CDR1 SGHDT and CDR2 YYEEEE. V lost 4 bases, J lost 2 bases, and 12 bases lay in between. The CDR3 has 14 amino acids. This chain's CDR3 is CASSPDSRNYGYTF. DNA for the CDR3: TGTGCCAGCAGCCCGGACAGCAGGAACTATGGCTACACCTTC.

The chain has TRBV6-2 or TRBV6-3 and TRBJ1-1; D might be TRBD1 (6 bases). The CDR3 has 14 amino acids. V gave up 2 bases and J gave up 4 bases, with 11 bases separating them. Per the germline V gene, CDR1 is MNHEY and CDR2 is SVGEGT. Here the CDR3 DNA reads TGTGCCAGCAGTTACCCAGGACAGCCCACTGAAGCTTTCTTT. As protein: CASSYPGQPTEAFF.

The rearrangement joins TRBV4-3 to TRBJ2-2, with TRBD2 identical over 14 bases. V lost 0 bases and J lost 5; bases outside the gene matches: 8. This CDR3 comprises 19 residues. Looked up from germline, CDR1 is LGHNA and CDR2 is YSLEER. CDR3 sequence reads: CASSQDHRGLAGATGELFF. CDR3 DNA: TGCGCCAGCAGCCAAGATCACAGGGGACTAGCGGGGGCGACCGGGGAGCTGTTTTTT.

This chain links TRBV6-6 with TRBJ2-4, with 8 bases identical to TRBD2. Germline trimming cut 7 bases from V and 3 bases from J; bases unmatched to any gene: 11. CDR1 is MNHNY and CDR2 is SVGAGI in the germline V gene (reference sequence). The CDR3 is 16 amino acids. CDR3 nucleotide sequence: TGTGCCAGCATCAGGGGCGGGGGGCTTGGCAAAAACATTCAGTACTTC. This gives the protein CASIRGGGLGKNIQYF.

This chain uses TRBV9 with TRBJ1-5; D is perhaps TRBD1 (6 bases). Trimming stripped 7 bases from V and 0 bases from J, with 14 bases between. The germline CDR1 and CDR2 sequences are SGDLS and YYNGEE. The CDR3 runs 15 residues. CDR3 residues: CASFTGWNSNQPQHF. Written as DNA, the CDR3 is TGTGCCAGCTTTACAGGGTGGAATAGCAATCAGCCCCAGCATTTT. The full variable domain, completed using reference TRBV9 and TRBJ1-5, is DSGVTQTPKHLITATGQRVTLRCSPRSGDLSVYWYQQSLDQGLQFLIQYYNGEERAKGNILERFSAQQFPDLHSELNLSSLELGDSALYFCASFTGWNSNQPQHFGDGTRLSIL.

The chain has TRBV4-3 and TRBJ2-2; 7 bases are shared with TRBD1. With 2 bases clipped from V and 4 bases from J, the junction kept 7 bases outside the gene matches. Germline V gene sequence: CDR1 LGHNA, CDR2 YSLEER. CDR3 length: 16 residues. CDR3 sequence: CASSQYVAGGTGELFF. Written as DNA, the CDR3 is TGCGCCAGCAGCCAATACGTGGCAGGGGGCACCGGGGAGCTGTTTTTT.

The chain couples TRBV5-6 to TRBJ2-7; D remains ambiguous. Trimming shortened V by 0 bases and J by 2 bases, and 9 bases separated the two germline ends. This CDR3 has 14 amino acids. Per germline, CDR1 SGHDT and CDR2 YYEEEE. DNA of the CDR3: TGTGCCAGCAGCTTGGGGGCAAAGACCTACGAGCAGTACTTC. Protein product: CASSLGAKTYEQYF.

The chain joins TRBV28 to TRBJ1-6; no clear D. With 6 bases removed from V and 8 bases from J, the gap between germline ends came to 11 bases. This CDR3 has 13 residues. Germline-derived CDR1 and CDR2 are MDHEN and SYDVKM. The CDR3, as DNA: TGTGCCAGCAGGCGGGGTTCTTATTCACCCCTCCACTTT. Translating gives CASRRGSYSPLHF.

V and J are TRBV2 and TRBJ1-2; 9 nucleotides line up with TRBD1. Trimming cost V 4 bases and J 9 bases; bases outside gene matches: 12. Germline CDR1 SNHLY, CDR2 FYNNEI. The CDR3 has 15 residues. CDR3 in DNA: TGTGCCAGCAGTGCCTCAACGGGACAGGGAGGGCGCTACACCTTC. Its translation: CASSASTGQGGRYTF.

The V and J genes are TRBV30 and TRBJ2-7, with 7 positions matching TRBD1. Germline loops: CDR1 GTSNPN, CDR2 SVGIG (reference sequence). This CDR3 spans 14 amino acids. Losses at the gene ends were 5 bases for V and 7 bases for J; bases not matched to a gene: 14. As DNA, the CDR3 is TGTGCCTGGGGAAGGACAGGCTTCATTAGAGAGCAGTACTTC. It encodes CAWGRTGFIREQYF.

The V gene is TRBV28, the J gene TRBJ1-1; no firm D call. The CDR3 has 14 amino acids. Germline loops: CDR1 MDHEN, CDR2 SYDVKM. V was cut by 6 bases and J by 1 base, with 12 bases left in between. CDR3: CASSVGPRNTEAFF. The DNA of the CDR3 is TGTGCCAGCAGCGTTGGTCCGCGGAACACTGAAGCTTTCTTT.

The chain has TRBV6-5 and TRBJ2-1, with D possibly being TRBD2 (5 bases). The ends were cut back, 2 bases at V and 5 bases at J, with 16 bases in the middle. Germline CDR1 MNHEY, CDR2 SVGAGI. The CDR3 has 16 residues. The CDR3 sequence is CASSYRGSRLNNEQFF. CDR3 bases: TGTGCCAGCAGTTACAGAGGGTCGCGTCTGAACAATGAGCAGTTCTTC.

This clone was found a few times. The gene calls are TRBV30 and TRBJ2-7; a possible D gene is TRBD2 (5 bases). The CDR3 loop spans 13 amino acids. Germline V gene sequence: CDR1 GTSNPN, CDR2 SVGIG (reference sequence). V was shortened by 3 bases and J by 3 bases, with 12 bases between the two germline ends. The CDR3 DNA reads TGTGCCTGGAGGGAGGACGCAGGCTACGAGCAGTACTTC. It is translated as CAWREDAGYEQYF. The full variable domain, with the rest looked up from reference TRBV30 and TRBJ2-7, is SQTIHQWPATLVQPVGSPLSLECTVEGTSNPNLYWYRQAAGRGLQLLFYSVGIGQISSEVPQNLSASRPQDRQFILSSKKLLLSDSGFYLCAWREDAGYEQYFGPGTRLTVT.